This T cell receptor (beta chain) originates from a study of T-cell memory formation after mild COVID-19. This CDR3 is 14 amino acids long. The V and J ends lost 6 bases and 2 bases respectively, with 13 bases between them. cDNA libraries for TCR alpha and TCR beta, carrying sample barcodes and UMIs, came from 5'RACE with constant-segment primers. TCRdb analysed the 5' RACE reads with MiXCR anew, one entry per CDR3 protein. The table records fewer than 250,000 distinct CDR3 sequences, 15% of them present only once. Findings and caveats of the study: The authors left the SARS-CoV-2 specificity of second-wave clones peaking on day 37 unconfirmed. A subset of responding clones appeared in pre-infection memory, suggesting cross-reactive memory joined. Shrinking CD4+ clones resided mostly in CM and EM, and CD8+ ones in EMRA.

This clonotype was seen a few times. Antigen unknown. The chain links TRBV12-3 or TRBV12-4 to TRBJ1-1; D remains unclear. The sequence was collected from an adult woman who had mild COVID-19 (a few samples of this study predate the infection). Cell type and time point are not known. The material sequenced was PBMCs or a T cell subset sorted from them (not recorded which). This CDR3 is CASSPLIDNTEAFF. As DNA, the CDR3 is TGTGCCAGCAGCCCCCTCATAGACAACACTGAAGCTTTCTTT.